This paragraph covers one T cell receptor (beta chain) sequence. This entry is derived from a study of blood T cell repertoires in COVID-19. Overall study context: Sources were T cells, B-cell-depleted T cells, or PBMCs; the material itself was cDNA or gDNA.

Participants' own reports of clinical history determined their cohort assignment. J gave up 3 bases and V 4 bases, and 7 bases lay outside the gene matches. This CDR3 region has 15 residues. The germline V gene has CDR1 MGHRA and CDR2 YSYEKL. Data came from immunoSEQ multiplex PCR; TCRdb stores just in-frame clones and leaves some out. The table includes approximately 380,000 clones, 88% detected once. The source of this sequence is a woman aged 18-29 years who had recovered from COVID-19. This rearrangement joins TRBV4-1 to TRBJ2-7; 9 bases fit TRBD2. Sequencing input: PBMCs or T cells enriched from blood (not recorded which). The CDR3 reads CASSPAGGLLYEQYF. The CDR3 nucleotides are TGCGCCAGCAGCCCTGCGGGGGGGCTTCTCTACGAGCAGTACTTC.